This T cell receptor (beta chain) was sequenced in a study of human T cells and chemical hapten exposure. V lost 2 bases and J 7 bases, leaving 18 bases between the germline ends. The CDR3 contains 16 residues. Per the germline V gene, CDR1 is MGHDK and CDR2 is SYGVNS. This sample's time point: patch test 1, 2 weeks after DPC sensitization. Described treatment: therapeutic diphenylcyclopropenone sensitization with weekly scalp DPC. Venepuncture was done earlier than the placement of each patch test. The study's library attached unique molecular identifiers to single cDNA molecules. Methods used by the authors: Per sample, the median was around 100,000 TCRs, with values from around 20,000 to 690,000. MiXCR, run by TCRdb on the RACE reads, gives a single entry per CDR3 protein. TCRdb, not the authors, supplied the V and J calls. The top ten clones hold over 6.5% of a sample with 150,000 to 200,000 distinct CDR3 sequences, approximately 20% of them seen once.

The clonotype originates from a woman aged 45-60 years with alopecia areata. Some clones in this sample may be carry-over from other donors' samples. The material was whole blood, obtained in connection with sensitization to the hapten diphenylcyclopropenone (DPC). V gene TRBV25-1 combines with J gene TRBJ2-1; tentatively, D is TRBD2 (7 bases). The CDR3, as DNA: TGTGCCAGCAGTGAAAGAGGGCGGGGGCTACGGAATGAGCAGTTCTTC. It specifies CASSERGRGLRNEQFF.